The clone carrying this T cell receptor beta chain occurred a few times. Its antigen remains unidentified. A sample-barcoded 5' primer and a J-beta primer mix were used in a second PCR of roughly 6 to 11 cycles. The authors tagged each cDNA molecule using a template-switch adaptor with 12 random nucleotides. TCRdb reprocessed the 5' RACE reads via MiXCR and lists one record per CDR3 protein. The sample yields approximately 850,000 distinct CDR3 sequences, about 62% seen once. Per-sample yields of isolated PBMCs were at least 6 million. These data originate in a study of blood T cells in healthy people across ages. Study details: Template-switching capture recovered about one barcoded beta molecule per two T cells.

V lost 0 bases to trimming and J lost 0 bases, with 9 bases between them. Germline V gene data show CDR1 as SGHTA and CDR2 as FQGNSA. The CDR3 is 16 amino acids. Study-level results: Per-million-T-cell TCR beta diversity fell roughly linearly with age.

The rearrangement links TRBV7-2 to TRBJ2-1; D remains ambiguous. The receptor was isolated from a man aged 25 to 40 in good health. Sequencing input: blood. CDR3 sequence (DNA): TGTGCCAGCAGCTTAGCCGTTGCCCGCTCCTACAATGAGCAGTTCTTC. It encodes CASSLAVARSYNEQFF.